The rows below give T cell receptor beta chains drawn from one sample of a study of cytomegalovirus exposure and HLA in healthy donors. Clones were read by immunoSEQ multiplex PCR, and TCRdb kept only the in-frame ones, dropping some. In the table there are approximately 210,000 clones, about 82% of which are singletons. Sequencing input: PBMCs. Receptors originate from a woman in her late teens or twenties in good health and CMV-seronegative. CDR3s include the opening cysteine and the closing phenylalanine or tryptophan. D genes are given only for firm matches. Expanded clones get a size class; other rows say once, few or many, or leave the size out.

abundance: NA; v_gene: TRBV29-1; j_gene: TRBJ2-1; d_gene: NA; CDR3nt: TGCAGCCTGACCCCGGACAGCAACAATGAGCAGTTCTTC; CDR3aa: CSLTPDSNNEQFF
abundance: NA; v_gene: TRBV5-1; j_gene: TRBJ1-1; d_gene: NA; CDR3nt: TGCGCCAGCAGCCGGAACAACTACGAAGCTTTCTTT; CDR3aa: CASSRNNYEAFF
abundance: NA; v_gene: TRBV30; j_gene: TRBJ1-1; d_gene: NA; CDR3nt: TGTGCCTGGAGTGTTACAGCTAACACTGAAGCTTTCTTT; CDR3aa: CAWSVTANTEAFF
abundance: NA; v_gene: TRBV5-4; j_gene: TRBJ2-4; d_gene: TRBD1; CDR3nt: TGTGCCAGCAGAGGACAGGTTGCGGACATTCAGTACTTC; CDR3aa: CASRGQVADIQYF
abundance: NA; v_gene: TRBV12-5; j_gene: TRBJ2-1; d_gene: NA; CDR3nt: TGTGCTAGTGGTTTGGTACAGGAGCAGTTCTTC; CDR3aa: CASGLVQEQFF
abundance: NA; v_gene: TRBV5-4; j_gene: TRBJ1-1; d_gene: TRBD1; CDR3nt: TGTGCCAGCAGCCAGCAAACAGGGGTGAACACTGAAGCTTTCTTT; CDR3aa: CASSQQTGVNTEAFF
abundance: NA; v_gene: TRBV19; j_gene: TRBJ2-7; d_gene: TRBD1; CDR3nt: TGTGCCAGTAGTATAAGGGACAGGGTCTCGTACGAGCAGTACTTC; CDR3aa: CASSIRDRVSYEQYF
abundance: NA; v_gene: TRBV6-1; j_gene: TRBJ2-1; d_gene: TRBD2; CDR3nt: TGTGCCAGCAGACCCAGCGGGAACAACAATGAGCAGTTCTTC; CDR3aa: CASRPSGNNNEQFF
abundance: NA; v_gene: TRBV30; j_gene: TRBJ2-5; d_gene: NA; CDR3nt: TGTGCCTGGAGTGAACAGTTACGAGAGACCCAGTACTTC; CDR3aa: CAWSEQLRETQYF
abundance: NA; v_gene: TRBV11-3; j_gene: TRBJ2-7; d_gene: TRBD2; CDR3nt: TGTGCCAGCAGCCCGATTAGCGGGGAATACGAGCAGTACTTC; CDR3aa: CASSPISGEYEQYF
abundance: once; v_gene: TRBV5-5; j_gene: TRBJ2-7; d_gene: NA; CDR3nt: TGTGCCAGCAGCACCGACAGCCGCGAGCAGTACTTC; CDR3aa: CASSTDSREQYF
abundance: NA; v_gene: TRBV6-5; j_gene: TRBJ2-5; d_gene: TRBD2; CDR3nt: TGTGCCAGCAGCTGGACTAGCCCCCAAGAGACCCAGTACTTC; CDR3aa: CASSWTSPQETQYF
abundance: NA; v_gene: TRBV10-3; j_gene: TRBJ1-1; d_gene: TRBD1; CDR3nt: TGTGCCATCAGTGACCCACGGACAGGCGACACTGAAGCTTTCTTT; CDR3aa: CAISDPRTGDTEAFF
abundance: NA; v_gene: TRBV5-1; j_gene: TRBJ1-4; d_gene: TRBD1; CDR3nt: TGCGCCAGCAGCTTGTCCCCAGGGGGAGGTAGTGAAAAACTGTTTTTT; CDR3aa: CASSLSPGGGSEKLFF
abundance: NA; v_gene: TRBV5-5; j_gene: TRBJ1-2; d_gene: TRBD1; CDR3nt: TGTGCCAGCAGCCTTGACAGGGTCTATGGCTACACCTTC; CDR3aa: CASSLDRVYGYTF
abundance: NA; v_gene: TRBV27; j_gene: TRBJ2-7; d_gene: NA; CDR3nt: TGTGCCAGCAGTCGACAGGTCAGCTCCTACGAGCAGTACTTC; CDR3aa: CASSRQVSSYEQYF
abundance: NA; v_gene: TRBV5-1; j_gene: TRBJ1-4; d_gene: NA; CDR3nt: TGCGCCAGCAGCTTTTTCAGGGACAACGGGGAAAAACTGTTTTTT; CDR3aa: CASSFFRDNGEKLFF
abundance: NA; v_gene: TRBV6-6; j_gene: TRBJ2-7; d_gene: TRBD1; CDR3nt: TGTGCCAGCAGGGGGACAGGGGACTTATCTGGCTACGAGCAGTACTTC; CDR3aa: CASRGTGDLSGYEQYF
abundance: NA; v_gene: TRBV19; j_gene: TRBJ2-7; d_gene: NA; CDR3nt: TGTGCCAGTAGTGCAGGGACTCTATCCTACGAGCAGTACTTC; CDR3aa: CASSAGTLSYEQYF
abundance: NA; v_gene: TRBV10-1; j_gene: TRBJ2-7; d_gene: TRBD2; CDR3nt: TGCGCCAGCAGTGATGGTGCTAGCGGGGTCTACGAGCAGTACTTC; CDR3aa: CASSDGASGVYEQYF
abundance: NA; v_gene: TRBV9; j_gene: TRBJ2-7; d_gene: NA; CDR3nt: TGTGCCAGCAGCGTAGGTGCTCGGGTTGGTTCATCCGTCGACTACGAGCAGTACTTC; CDR3aa: CASSVGARVGSSVDYEQYF
abundance: NA; v_gene: TRBV6-1; j_gene: TRBJ2-7; d_gene: NA; CDR3nt: TGTGCCAGCAGTGTTAGGGGGTTAGTGGCGAACTACGAGCAGTACTTC; CDR3aa: CASSVRGLVANYEQYF
abundance: NA; v_gene: TRBV6-1; j_gene: TRBJ1-4; d_gene: NA; CDR3nt: TGTGCCAGCAGTGCAAACCCGGGACAAAAGCTTCTGTTTTTT; CDR3aa: CASSANPGQKLLFF
abundance: NA; v_gene: TRBV11-2; j_gene: TRBJ1-1; d_gene: TRBD1; CDR3nt: TGTGCCAGCAGCTCGGTGCAGCAGGGGGCGGAAACTGAAGCTTTCTTT; CDR3aa: CASSSVQQGAETEAFF
abundance: NA; v_gene: TRBV7-6; j_gene: TRBJ1-2; d_gene: TRBD1; CDR3nt: TGTGCCAGCAGCTTAGACAGGGGGCTTGGCTACACCTTC; CDR3aa: CASSLDRGLGYTF
abundance: NA; v_gene: TRBV29-1; j_gene: TRBJ2-1; d_gene: TRBD2; CDR3nt: TGCAGCGTTGATTGGCGGGAGCGGCTCAATGAGCAGTTCTTC; CDR3aa: CSVDWRERLNEQFF
abundance: NA; v_gene: TRBV5-1; j_gene: TRBJ1-1; d_gene: NA; CDR3nt: TGCGCCAGCACTCGGACGGTGGATTTAAGGGGCATGAACACTGAAGCTTTCTTT; CDR3aa: CASTRTVDLRGMNTEAFF
abundance: NA; v_gene: TRBV5-1; j_gene: TRBJ1-2; d_gene: NA; CDR3nt: TGCGCCAGCAGCTTGGAAGGAGGGGAGGATAACTATGGCTACACCTTC; CDR3aa: CASSLEGGEDNYGYTF
abundance: NA; v_gene: TRBV27; j_gene: TRBJ2-2; d_gene: TRBD2; CDR3nt: TGTGCCAGCAGTTTAAATTATCAACTAGCGGGAGAGGGCGGGGAGCTGTTTTTT; CDR3aa: CASSLNYQLAGEGGELFF
abundance: NA; v_gene: TRBV6-9; j_gene: TRBJ2-7; d_gene: NA; CDR3nt: TGTGCCAGCAGTTCCGAGAGGTCGGGCGAGCAGTACTTC; CDR3aa: CASSSERSGEQYF
abundance: once; v_gene: TRBV27; j_gene: TRBJ2-5; d_gene: NA; CDR3nt: TGTGCCAGCAGTTTAGGGGGGAGAGAGACCCAGTACTTC; CDR3aa: CASSLGGRETQYF
abundance: NA; v_gene: TRBV2; j_gene: TRBJ2-1; d_gene: NA; CDR3nt: TGTGCCAGCAGTGAGGAGAGTGAGCAGTTCTTC; CDR3aa: CASSEESEQFF
abundance: NA; v_gene: TRBV29-1; j_gene: TRBJ1-2; d_gene: NA; CDR3nt: TGCAGCGTCGTCGCCGATTGGACACCCGATAACTATGGCTACACCTTC; CDR3aa: CSVVADWTPDNYGYTF
abundance: NA; v_gene: TRBV30; j_gene: TRBJ2-3; d_gene: NA; CDR3nt: TGTGCCTGGAGTGTGGGGGGGGGCAATACAGATACGCAGTATTTT; CDR3aa: CAWSVGGGNTDTQYF
abundance: NA; v_gene: TRBV28; j_gene: TRBJ2-3; d_gene: NA; CDR3nt: TGTGCCTGCCGCGGCACAGATACGCAGTATTTT; CDR3aa: CACRGTDTQYF
abundance: NA; v_gene: TRBV5-1; j_gene: TRBJ2-3; d_gene: TRBD1; CDR3nt: TGCGCCAGCCGAGACAGGGCCTCTAGCACAGATACGCAGTATTTT; CDR3aa: CASRDRASSTDTQYF
abundance: NA; v_gene: TRBV7-3; j_gene: TRBJ2-2; d_gene: TRBD2; CDR3nt: TGTGCCAGCAGCTCAGGACTAGCCCTGAACACCGGGGAGCTGTTTTTT; CDR3aa: CASSSGLALNTGELFF
abundance: once; v_gene: TRBV6-1; j_gene: TRBJ2-7; d_gene: NA; CDR3nt: TGTGCCAGCAGTGAAAACCCCGGACAGAGCTACGAGCAGTACTTC; CDR3aa: CASSENPGQSYEQYF
abundance: NA; v_gene: TRBV5-1; j_gene: TRBJ2-1; d_gene: NA; CDR3nt: TGCGCCAGCAGCGACTTCGACAGGATTGACAATGAGCAGTTCTTC; CDR3aa: CASSDFDRIDNEQFF
abundance: NA; v_gene: TRBV5-4; j_gene: TRBJ2-1; d_gene: TRBD1; CDR3nt: TGTGCCAGCAGCAACAAAAGACAGGGGGCGGAAAATGAGCAGTTCTTC; CDR3aa: CASSNKRQGAENEQFF
abundance: NA; v_gene: TRBV7-2; j_gene: TRBJ1-4; d_gene: NA; CDR3nt: TGTGCCAGCAGCTTAGGCGTAAATGAAAAACTGTTTTTT; CDR3aa: CASSLGVNEKLFF
abundance: few; v_gene: TRBV5-1; j_gene: TRBJ2-5; d_gene: NA; CDR3nt: TGCGCCAGCAGGGAGGGTCTACAAGAGACCCAGTACTTC; CDR3aa: CASREGLQETQYF
abundance: NA; v_gene: TRBV5-1; j_gene: TRBJ1-3; d_gene: TRBD1; CDR3nt: TGCGCCAGCAGCTTGCCGACAGGGCCGAGCTCTGGAAACACCATATATTTT; CDR3aa: CASSLPTGPSSGNTIYF